These T cell receptor beta chains were read from a single sample in a study of blood T cells in healthy people across ages. Via MiXCR, TCRdb re-called the 5' RACE reads, giving one row per CDR3 protein. The top ten clones hold over 5.5% of a sample with over a million distinct CDR3 sequences, 45% to 70% of them seen once. Sequenced input: blood. These receptors came from a man aged 18 to 30 in good health. Both conserved end residues are part of each CDR3. D genes are given only for firm matches. The listing skips clone size in some rows; elsewhere it reads once, few, many or a size class.

>-|TRBV5-1|TRBJ2-3|once
TGCGCCAGCAGCTTGGCCCAAAGCTTCACAGATACGCAGTATTTT
CASSLAQSFTDTQYF
>TRBD1|TRBV6-5|TRBJ1-4|few
TGTGCCAGCAGGCCGTACAGGGGTGCTGAAAAACTGTTTTTT
CASRPYRGAEKLFF
>-|TRBV5-1|TRBJ1-4|-
TGCGCCAGCAGCGTGACCCGTGCAACTAATGAAAAACTGTTTTTT
CASSVTRATNEKLFF
>TRBD1|TRBV7-2|TRBJ1-2|-
TGTGCCAGCAGCTTAGAGGACAGGGGCCTCTATGGCTACACCTTC
CASSLEDRGLYGYTF
>-|TRBV6-5|TRBJ2-7|-
TGTGCCAGCAGTTATCTGGCGGGGGCCTACAATGAGCAGTACTTC
CASSYLAGAYNEQYF
>-|TRBV12-3/TRBV12-4|TRBJ2-3|-
TGTGCCAGCAGTGCCACACTAGCAGCTAGCACAGAGACGCAGTATTTT
CASSATLAASTETQYF
>TRBD1|TRBV10-3|TRBJ1-2|-
TGTGCCATCAGGACAGGGAGAGGGGAATATGGCTACACCTTC
CAIRTGRGEYGYTF
>-|TRBV3-1|TRBJ2-7|once
TGTGCCAGCTACGTTCGGGCCCCCTACGAGCAGTACTTC
CASYVRAPYEQYF
>TRBD2|TRBV12-3/TRBV12-4|TRBJ2-5|-
TGTGCCAGCTTACCTGGGGGACTAGCGGGAGAGGGGGCAGAGACCCAGTACTTC
CASLPGGLAGEGAETQYF
>TRBD2|TRBV6-2/TRBV6-3|TRBJ2-3|-
TGTGCCAACTTCACTAGCGGCCCTTCGTACTCGCAGTATTTT
CANFTSGPSYSQYF
>TRBD2|TRBV6-4|TRBJ2-3|many
TGTGCCAGCAGTACTAGCGGGAGCACAGATACGCAGTATTTT
CASSTSGSTDTQYF
>-|TRBV28|TRBJ2-3|-
TGTGCCAGCAGTTTATGGCAGGGCTCCACCACGCGCACAGATACGCGGTATTTT
CASSLWQGSTTRTDTRYF
>-|TRBV29-1|TRBJ2-7|many
TGCAGCGTTGGAGGTGACGAGCAGTACTTC
CSVGGDEQYF
>-|TRBV18|TRBJ2-1|-
TGTGCCAGCTCACCCTCGGTTCGGAACTCCTACAATGAGCAGTTCTTC
CASSPSVRNSYNEQFF
>-|TRBV20-1|TRBJ2-1|few
TGCAGTGCTATAACAGAAAATGAGCAGTTCTTC
CSAITENEQFF
>TRBD1|TRBV9|TRBJ2-4|-
TGTGCCAGCAGCGTAAGGGGGACCGGGACAGGGATCATTCAGTACTTC
CASSVRGTGTGIIQYF
>-|TRBV29-1|TRBJ1-2|-
TGCAGCGTGGCCCAGGGGAATGGCTACACCTTC
CSVAQGNGYTF
>-|TRBV2|TRBJ1-1|few
TGTGCCAGCAGTGCAACAGGGCGGGGCACAAGCACTGAAGCTTTCTTT
CASSATGRGTSTEAFF
>-|TRBV29-1|TRBJ1-1|few
TGCAGCGTTTATTTCGGCCGACCTGAAGCTTTCTTT
CSVYFGRPEAFF
>-|TRBV11-2|TRBJ2-5|few
TGTGCCAGCAGCTTTGGCGTGGGGATGGAGACCCAGTACTTC
CASSFGVGMETQYF
>TRBD2|TRBV7-2|TRBJ2-1|-
TGTGCCAGCAGCTTAGGGCCTAGCGGGGCAGGTGGTGAGCAGTTCTTC
CASSLGPSGAGGEQFF
>-|TRBV6-5|TRBJ2-7|-
TGTGCCAGCAGTTACGCCCACAGACACTACGAGCAGTACTTC
CASSYAHRHYEQYF
>TRBD1|TRBV29-1|TRBJ1-2|-
TGCAGCGGTGAGGAGGGGGCGGGCTATGGCTACACCTTC
CSGEEGAGYGYTF
>-|TRBV4-1|TRBJ2-7|-
TGCGCCAGCAGCCAGAGCGCTACAGGTGGCGAGCAGTACTTC
CASSQSATGGEQYF
>-|TRBV10-3|TRBJ1-2|-
TGTGCCATCGGAGGGGACCTCTGGGTCTACACCTTC
CAIGGDLWVYTF
>-|TRBV6-2/TRBV6-3|TRBJ2-7|-
TGTGCCAGCGGCAGACAGTCCGTCGACCCTTCCGCGGGATACGAGCAGTACTTC
CASGRQSVDPSAGYEQYF
>-|TRBV27|TRBJ2-7|few
TGTGCCAGCAGTGGGGACCCCTACGAGCAGTACTTC
CASSGDPYEQYF
>TRBD1|TRBV20-1|TRBJ1-6|once
TGCAGTGCACTCCCGGGACAGGGCTATTCACCCCTCCACTTT
CSALPGQGYSPLHF
>-|TRBV2|TRBJ1-2|-
TGTGCCACCGCAGAAAACTATGGCTACACCTTC
CATAENYGYTF
>-|TRBV12-3/TRBV12-4|TRBJ1-6|-
TGTGCCAGCCGCGATTCGGGAAAAAATTCACCCCTCCACTTT
CASRDSGKNSPLHF
>TRBD2|TRBV7-9|TRBJ2-5|-
TGTGCCAGCAGCTTTCCCCGGACTAGCGGAGAAGAGACCCAGTACTTC
CASSFPRTSGEETQYF
>-|TRBV29-1|TRBJ2-7|-
TGCAGCGTTGAGGTTCTCTCCTACGAGCAGTACTTC
CSVEVLSYEQYF
>-|TRBV10-3|TRBJ2-5|few
TGTGCCATCAGTGAGGGGACGCCGTACCAAGAGACCCAGTACTTC
CAISEGTPYQETQYF
>TRBD1|TRBV20-1|TRBJ1-2|few
TGCAGTCCCCGGCCCGGACAGGGTATCTCCTATGGCTACACCTTC
CSPRPGQGISYGYTF
>-|TRBV7-6|TRBJ1-2|few
TGTGCCAGCAGTCCTTACGCGGGGTATGGCTACACCTTC
CASSPYAGYGYTF
>TRBD2|TRBV10-3|TRBJ2-5|few
TGTGCCACCTCGGCTAGCGGTAACCAAGAGACCCAGTACTTC
CATSASGNQETQYF
>-|TRBV6-6|TRBJ2-1|-
TGTGCCAGCAGTTACCTTGGGGGCGCCCATGAGCAGTTCTTC
CASSYLGGAHEQFF
>TRBD2|TRBV7-7|TRBJ2-5|-
TGTGCTAGCAGCTTAGGGCACGGACTAGCGGGGGTCGAGTACCAAGAGACCCAGTACTTC
CASSLGHGLAGVEYQETQYF
>-|TRBV12-3/TRBV12-4|TRBJ1-2|-
TGTGCCAGCAGTTTAGCGCCGGGACAACTCTACACCTTC
CASSLAPGQLYTF
>TRBD1|TRBV25-1|TRBJ2-7|once
TGTGCCAGCAGTGTAGTTAAAGACAGGGGCTTCTACGAGCAGTACTTC
CASSVVKDRGFYEQYF
>TRBD1|TRBV27|TRBJ2-7|once
TGTGCCAGCAGTTTCTTTAACCGACAGGGGGCTTACAATGAGCAGTACTTC
CASSFFNRQGAYNEQYF
>-|TRBV20-1|TRBJ1-1|-
TGCAGTGCTAGAGATCGGACAGTTGCCAGCACTGAAGCTTTCTTT
CSARDRTVASTEAFF
>TRBD1|TRBV6-2/TRBV6-3|TRBJ1-1|-
TGTGCCACGACAGGGTACGGCACTGAAGCTTTCTTT
CATTGYGTEAFF
>-|TRBV10-3|TRBJ2-6|-
TGTGCCATCAGTGCCGGACACTCTGGGGCCAACGTCCTGACTTTC
CAISAGHSGANVLTF